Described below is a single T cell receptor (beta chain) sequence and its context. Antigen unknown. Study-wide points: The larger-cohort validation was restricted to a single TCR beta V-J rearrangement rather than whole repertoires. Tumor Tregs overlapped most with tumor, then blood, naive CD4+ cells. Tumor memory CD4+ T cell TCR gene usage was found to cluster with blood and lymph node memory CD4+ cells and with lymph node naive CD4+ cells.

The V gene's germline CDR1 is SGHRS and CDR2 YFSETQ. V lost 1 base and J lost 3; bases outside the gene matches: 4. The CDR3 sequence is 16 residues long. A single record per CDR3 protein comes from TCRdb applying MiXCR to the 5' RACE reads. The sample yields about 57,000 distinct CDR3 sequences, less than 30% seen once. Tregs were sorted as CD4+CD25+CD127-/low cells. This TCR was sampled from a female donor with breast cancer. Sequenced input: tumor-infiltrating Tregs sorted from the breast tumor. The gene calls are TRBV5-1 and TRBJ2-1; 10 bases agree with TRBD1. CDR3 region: CASSLFGTGVYNEQFF. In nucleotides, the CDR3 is TGCGCCAGCAGCTTGTTTGGGACAGGGGTCTACAATGAGCAGTTCTTC.